The clone carrying this T cell receptor beta chain was observed once. The data were produced by immunoSEQ multiplex PCR, yet TCRdb's version contains in-frame clones alone and is incomplete. The sample lists a few hundred thousand clones; roughly 87% were seen once. CDR3 length equals 18 residues. J was trimmed by 1 base and V by 5 bases; bases with no gene match: 12. Germline-derived CDR1 and CDR2 are MNHEY and SMNVEV (reference sequence). This entry comes from a study of cytomegalovirus exposure and HLA in healthy donors. V gene TRBV27 combines with J gene TRBJ1-5, with 9 bases fitting TRBD1. This receptor was identified in a man aged 18 to 30 in good health and CMV-seropositive. Sequencing was carried out using PBMCs. The CDR3: CASSLGTTGGGSNQPQHF. DNA for the CDR3: TGTGCCAGCAGTCTGGGGACGACAGGGGGGGGGAGCAATCAGCCCCAGCATTTT.